These T cell receptor beta chains were read from a single sample in a study of cytomegalovirus exposure and HLA in healthy donors. Sequenced by immunoSEQ multiplex PCR; TCRdb stores in-frame clones only, minus some. Seen here are about 210,000 clones, roughly 85% observed once, and the top ten hold roughly 1.9%. Material: PBMCs. The origin of the receptors is a male donor in good health and CMV-seronegative. Each CDR3 is given with its conserved first and last residue. A D gene is named only where the DNA matches it firmly. Size tells how often a clone was seen (once, few, many) or the class of an expanded clone, and some rows leave it out.

abundance,v_gene,j_gene,d_gene,CDR3aa,CDR3nt
.,TRBV27,TRBJ2-7,.,CASSLSIFKTGTGTYEQYF,TGTGCCAGCAGTTTATCGATTTTTAAGACCGGGACTGGGACCTACGAGCAGTACTTC
.,TRBV20-1,TRBJ1-4,.,CSASRVEKLFF,TGCAGTGCTAGTAGAGTGGAAAAACTGTTTTTT
.,TRBV10-3,TRBJ2-7,.,CAISVRDRTYEQYF,TGTGCCATCAGTGTTCGAGACAGGACCTACGAGCAGTACTTC
.,TRBV15,TRBJ1-4,.,CATSRPRSGTRNEKLFF,TGTGCCACCAGCAGACCCCGATCCGGGACAAGAAATGAAAAACTGTTTTTT
few,TRBV5-4,TRBJ2-2,.,CASSLRQGGTGELFF,TGTGCCAGCAGCTTGCGTCAGGGTGGGACCGGGGAGCTGTTTTTT
.,TRBV19,TRBJ2-5,.,CASSRQGNFPETQYF,TGTGCCAGTAGTCGGCAGGGCAATTTCCCAGAGACCCAGTACTTC
.,TRBV9,TRBJ2-2,TRBD2,CASSPLSGSGTGELFF,TGTGCCAGCAGCCCGCTCAGCGGGAGTGGCACCGGGGAGCTGTTTTTT
.,TRBV27,TRBJ1-1,TRBD1,CASSWGQAITEAFF,TGTGCCAGCAGTTGGGGACAGGCGATCACTGAAGCTTTCTTT
.,TRBV30,TRBJ1-3,.,CAWSAGLSGNTIYF,TGTGCCTGGAGTGCAGGTCTCTCTGGAAACACCATATATTTT
.,TRBV15,TRBJ1-2,.,CATSTRNYGYTF,TGTGCCACCAGCACCCGGAACTATGGCTACACCTTC
.,TRBV13,TRBJ1-4,.,CASSSTDDPSGEKLFF,TGTGCCAGCAGCTCCACAGACGACCCGTCGGGGGAAAAACTGTTTTTT
few,TRBV5-4,TRBJ1-4,.,CASSPNGDPTNEKLFF,TGTGCCAGCAGCCCGAACGGAGATCCAACTAATGAAAAACTGTTTTTT
.,TRBV7-6,TRBJ2-5,.,CASSLLLLGGKETQYF,TGTGCCAGCAGCTTACTCCTCCTCGGAGGGAAAGAGACCCAGTACTTC
.,TRBV19,TRBJ2-7,.,CASSIPGSYEQYF,TGTGCCAGTAGTATTCCAGGCTCCTACGAGCAGTACTTC
.,TRBV29-1,TRBJ2-7,TRBD1,CSVLVPGQVTYEQYF,TGCAGCGTTTTAGTCCCGGGACAGGTAACCTACGAGCAGTACTTC
.,TRBV29-1,TRBJ2-1,.,CSVEILSSYNEQFF,TGCAGCGTTGAAATCCTGAGCTCCTACAATGAGCAGTTCTTC
.,TRBV7-6,TRBJ1-1,.,CASSRGRMNTEAFF,TGTGCCAGCAGCCGGGGGAGAATGAACACTGAAGCTTTCTTT
.,TRBV25-1,TRBJ1-2,TRBD1,CASSGGQGAHGYTF,TGTGCCAGCAGTGGCGGACAGGGGGCCCATGGCTACACCTTC
.,TRBV6-4,TRBJ2-3,.,CASSDSGGGDTQYF,TGTGCCAGCAGTGACTCCGGAGGCGGAGATACGCAGTATTTT
.,TRBV6-6,TRBJ2-7,TRBD1,CASRSQGMNYEQYF,TGTGCCAGCAGATCACAGGGGATGAACTACGAGCAGTACTTC
.,TRBV19,TRBJ2-6,.,CAGAGQASSGANVLTF,TGTGCCGGAGCGGGACAGGCCTCCTCTGGGGCCAACGTCCTGACTTTC
.,TRBV29-1,TRBJ2-5,.,CSVEEGLEETQYF,TGCAGCGTTGAAGAGGGGCTAGAAGAGACCCAGTACTTC
.,TRBV19,TRBJ2-1,.,CASSIVGYNEQFF,TGTGCCAGTAGTATAGTCGGCTACAATGAGCAGTTCTTC
.,TRBV4-3,TRBJ2-7,TRBD1,CASSASVGQLSYEQYF,TGCGCCAGCAGCGCCTCAGTGGGACAGCTCTCCTACGAGCAGTACTTC
.,TRBV19,TRBJ1-1,TRBD1,CASTPDRVEAFF,TGTGCCAGTACCCCGGACAGGGTTGAAGCTTTCTTT
.,TRBV7-4,TRBJ1-3,.,CASSLGRAVFGNTIYF,TGTGCCAGCAGCCTAGGGAGGGCGGTATTTGGAAACACCATATATTTT
.,TRBV4-3,TRBJ1-3,.,CASSQTTGTGNTIYF,TGCGCCAGCAGCCAAACTACAGGGACTGGAAACACCATATATTTT
.,TRBV5-1,TRBJ2-1,TRBD1,CASSRGQGPPEQFF,TGCGCCAGCAGTAGGGGACAGGGACCCCCTGAGCAGTTCTTC
.,TRBV21-1,TRBJ2-1,.,CASSKERGQGEDEQFF,TGTGCCAGCAGCAAAGAACGGGGACAGGGGGAAGATGAGCAGTTCTTC
.,TRBV6-6,TRBJ2-1,TRBD2,CASSYLSSGPYNEQFF,TGTGCCAGCAGTTACCTGTCTAGCGGGCCTTACAATGAGCAGTTCTTC
.,TRBV4-3,TRBJ1-3,.,CASSQVGGMGNTIYF,TGCGCCAGCAGCCAAGTCGGGGGGATGGGAAACACCATATATTTT
once,TRBV6-6,TRBJ1-4,.,CASSPRGNNEKLFF,TGTGCCAGCAGTCCCCGAGGGAATAATGAAAAACTGTTTTTT
.,TRBV6-6,TRBJ1-5,.,CASSWRALNQPQHF,TGTGCCAGCAGTTGGAGGGCCCTCAATCAGCCCCAGCATTTT
.,TRBV12-5,TRBJ1-1,.,CASGSDREAFF,TGTGCTAGTGGTTCTGACAGAGAAGCTTTCTTT
.,TRBV7-3,TRBJ2-1,.,CASSLTAGYSYNEQFF,TGTGCCAGCAGCTTAACCGCAGGGTACTCCTACAATGAGCAGTTCTTC
.,TRBV25-1,TRBJ2-3,.,CASSVGGGADTQCF,.
.,TRBV21-1,TRBJ1-3,.,CASSKVRQKSSGNTIYF,TGTGCCAGCAGCAAAGTACGACAGAAAAGCTCTGGAAACACCATATATTTT
.,TRBV27,TRBJ2-3,TRBD2,CASSPLAGASDTQYF,TGTGCCAGCAGTCCCTTAGCGGGGGCCTCAGATACGCAGTATTTT
.,TRBV4-2,TRBJ2-1,.,CASSQVSRGEQFF,TGTGCCAGCAGCCAAGTTAGCAGGGGTGAGCAGTTCTTC
.,TRBV29-1,TRBJ1-1,.,CSALSPRNTEAFF,TGCAGCGCCCTAAGCCCAAGGAACACTGAAGCTTTCTTT
.,TRBV6-5,TRBJ1-5,TRBD1,CASSTRTGTNQPQHF,TGTGCCAGCAGTACAAGGACAGGGACCAATCAGCCCCAGCATTTT
.,TRBV13,TRBJ1-1,.,CASSMAGQSEAFF,TGTGCCAGCAGCATGGCAGGGCAATCTGAAGCTTTCTTT